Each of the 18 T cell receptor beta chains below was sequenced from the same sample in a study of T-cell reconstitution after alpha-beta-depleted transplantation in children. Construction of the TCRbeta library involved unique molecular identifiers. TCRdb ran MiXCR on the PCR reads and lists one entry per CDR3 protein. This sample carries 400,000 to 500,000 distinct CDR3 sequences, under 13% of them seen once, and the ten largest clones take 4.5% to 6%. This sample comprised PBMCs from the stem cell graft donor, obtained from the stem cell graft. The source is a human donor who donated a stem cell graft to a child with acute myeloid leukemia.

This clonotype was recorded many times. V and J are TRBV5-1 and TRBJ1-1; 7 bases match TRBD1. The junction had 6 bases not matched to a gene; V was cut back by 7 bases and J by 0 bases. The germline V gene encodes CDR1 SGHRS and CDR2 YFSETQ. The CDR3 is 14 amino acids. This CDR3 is CASGLTGMNTEAFF. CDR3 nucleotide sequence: TGCGCCAGCGGGTTGACAGGGATGAACACTGAAGCTTTCTTT.

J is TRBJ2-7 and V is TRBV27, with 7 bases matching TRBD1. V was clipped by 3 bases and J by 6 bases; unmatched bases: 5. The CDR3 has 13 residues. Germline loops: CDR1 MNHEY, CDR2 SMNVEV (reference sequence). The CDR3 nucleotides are TGTGCCAGCAGTTTTACAGGGGTATCCGAGCAGTACTTC. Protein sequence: CASSFTGVSEQYF.

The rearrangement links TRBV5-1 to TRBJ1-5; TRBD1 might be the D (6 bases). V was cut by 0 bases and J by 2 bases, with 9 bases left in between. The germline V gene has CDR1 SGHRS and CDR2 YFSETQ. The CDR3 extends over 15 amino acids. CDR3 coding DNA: TGCGCCAGCAGCTTGGTGGCAGGGGGCAATCAGCCCCAGCATTTT. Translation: CASSLVAGGNQPQHF.

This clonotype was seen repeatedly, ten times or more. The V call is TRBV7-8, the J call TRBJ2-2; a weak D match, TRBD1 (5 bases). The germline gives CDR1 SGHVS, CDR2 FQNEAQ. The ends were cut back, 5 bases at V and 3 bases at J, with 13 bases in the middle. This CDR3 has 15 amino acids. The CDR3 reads CASSQAGKHTGELFF. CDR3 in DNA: TGTGCCAGCAGCCAGGCAGGGAAACACACCGGGGAGCTGTTTTTT.

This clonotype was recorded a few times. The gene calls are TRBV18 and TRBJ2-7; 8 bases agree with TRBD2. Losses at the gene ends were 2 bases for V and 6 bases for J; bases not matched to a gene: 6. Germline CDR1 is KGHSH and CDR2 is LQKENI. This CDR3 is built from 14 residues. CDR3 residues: CASSPGLGTSEQYF. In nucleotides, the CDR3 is TGTGCCAGCTCACCAGGCCTCGGGACTAGCGAGCAGTACTTC.

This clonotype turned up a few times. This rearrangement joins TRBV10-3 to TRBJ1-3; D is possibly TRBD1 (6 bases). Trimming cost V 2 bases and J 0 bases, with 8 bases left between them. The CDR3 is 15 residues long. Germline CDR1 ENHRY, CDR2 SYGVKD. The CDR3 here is CAISENRDSGNTIYF. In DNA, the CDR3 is TGTGCCATCAGTGAGAACAGGGACTCTGGAAACACCATATATTTT.

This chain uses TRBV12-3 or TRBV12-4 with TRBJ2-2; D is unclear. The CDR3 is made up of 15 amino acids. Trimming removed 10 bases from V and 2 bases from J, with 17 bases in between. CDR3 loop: CATRFSVLNTGELFF. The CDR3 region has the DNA TGTGCCACCCGATTCTCCGTTCTAAACACCGGGGAGCTGTTTTTT.

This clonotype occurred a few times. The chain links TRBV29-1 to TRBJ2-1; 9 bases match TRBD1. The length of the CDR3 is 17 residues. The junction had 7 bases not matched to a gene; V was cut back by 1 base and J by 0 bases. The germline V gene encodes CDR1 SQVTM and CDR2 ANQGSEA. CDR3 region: CSVEVGQGPSSYNEQFF. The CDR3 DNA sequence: TGCAGCGTTGAAGTAGGACAGGGGCCAAGCTCCTACAATGAGCAGTTCTTC.

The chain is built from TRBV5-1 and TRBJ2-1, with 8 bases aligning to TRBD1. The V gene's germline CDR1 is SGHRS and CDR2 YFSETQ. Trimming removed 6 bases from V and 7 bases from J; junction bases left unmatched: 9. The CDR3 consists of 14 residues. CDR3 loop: CASIRGTGGNEQFF. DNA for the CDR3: TGCGCCAGCATTAGGGGAACAGGGGGTAATGAGCAGTTCTTC.

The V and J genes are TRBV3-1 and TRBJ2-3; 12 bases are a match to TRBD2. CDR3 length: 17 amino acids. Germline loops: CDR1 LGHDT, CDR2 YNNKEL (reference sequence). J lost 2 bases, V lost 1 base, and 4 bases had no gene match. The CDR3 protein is CASSQVGLAGFTDTQYF. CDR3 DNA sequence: TGTGCCAGCAGCCAAGTAGGACTAGCGGGATTCACAGATACGCAGTATTTT.

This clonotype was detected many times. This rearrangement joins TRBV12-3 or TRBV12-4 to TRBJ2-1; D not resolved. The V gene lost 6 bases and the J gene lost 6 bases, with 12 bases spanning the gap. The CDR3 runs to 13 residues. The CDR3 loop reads CASSLKMGNEQFF. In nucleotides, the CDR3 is TGTGCCAGCAGCCTTAAAATGGGCAATGAGCAGTTCTTC.

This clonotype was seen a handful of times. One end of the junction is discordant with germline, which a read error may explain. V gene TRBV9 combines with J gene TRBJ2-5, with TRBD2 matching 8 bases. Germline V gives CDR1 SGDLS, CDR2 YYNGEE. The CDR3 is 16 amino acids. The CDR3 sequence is CASSAYSGTTQEIQYF. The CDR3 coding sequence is TGTGCCAGCAGCGCTTATAGCGGGACGACCCAAGAGATCCAGTACTTC.

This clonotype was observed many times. The CDR3 sequence is CASSSQVIRDTQYF. The DNA of the CDR3 is TGTGCCAGCAGCTCGCAGGTGATCCGAGATACGCAGTATTTT. The V call is TRBV7-9, the J call TRBJ2-3; D remains ambiguous. CDR3 length: 14 residues. The germline V gene has CDR1 SEHNR and CDR2 FQNEAQ (reference sequence). The V and J ends lost 4 bases and 5 bases respectively, with 13 bases between them.

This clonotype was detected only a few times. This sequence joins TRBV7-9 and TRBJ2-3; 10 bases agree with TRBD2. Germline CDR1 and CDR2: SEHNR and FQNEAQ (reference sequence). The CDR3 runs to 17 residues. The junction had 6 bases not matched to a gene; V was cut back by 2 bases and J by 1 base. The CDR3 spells CASSLLSLAGGTDTQYF. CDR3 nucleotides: TGTGCCAGCAGCTTATTGTCTCTAGCGGGAGGCACAGATACGCAGTATTTT. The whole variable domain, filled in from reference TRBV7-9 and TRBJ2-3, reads DTGVSQNPRHKITKRGQNVTFRCDPISEHNRLYWYRQTLGQGPEFLTYFQNEAQLEKSRLLSDRFSAERPKGSFSTLEIQRTEQGDSAMYLCASSLLSLAGGTDTQYFGPGTRLTVL.

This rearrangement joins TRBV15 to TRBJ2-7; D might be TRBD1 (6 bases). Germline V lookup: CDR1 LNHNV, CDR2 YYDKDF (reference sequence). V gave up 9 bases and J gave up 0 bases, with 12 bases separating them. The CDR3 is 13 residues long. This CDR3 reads CATCRDNSYEQYF. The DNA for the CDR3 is TGTGCCACTTGCCGGGACAACTCCTACGAGCAGTACTTC.

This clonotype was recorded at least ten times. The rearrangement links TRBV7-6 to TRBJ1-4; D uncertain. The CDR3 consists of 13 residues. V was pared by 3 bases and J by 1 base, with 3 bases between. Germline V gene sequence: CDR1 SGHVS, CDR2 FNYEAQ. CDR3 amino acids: CASSLVTNEKLFF. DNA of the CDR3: TGTGCCAGCAGCTTGGTAACTAATGAAAAACTGTTTTTT.

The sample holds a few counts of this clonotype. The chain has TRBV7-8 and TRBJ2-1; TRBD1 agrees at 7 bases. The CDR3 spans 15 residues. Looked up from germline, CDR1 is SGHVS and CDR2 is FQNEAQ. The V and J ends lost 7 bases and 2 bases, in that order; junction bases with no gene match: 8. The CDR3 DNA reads TGTGCCAGCACCAAAACCGGGACAGCCTACAATGAGCAGTTCTTC. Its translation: CASTKTGTAYNEQFF.

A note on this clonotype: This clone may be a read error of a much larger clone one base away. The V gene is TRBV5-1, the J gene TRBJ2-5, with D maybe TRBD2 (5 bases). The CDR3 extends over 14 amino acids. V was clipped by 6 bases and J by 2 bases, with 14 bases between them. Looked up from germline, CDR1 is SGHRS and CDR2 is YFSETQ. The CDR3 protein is CASTEQPGQETQYF. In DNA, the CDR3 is TGCGCCAGCACCGAACAGCCGGGACAAGAGACCCAGTACTTC. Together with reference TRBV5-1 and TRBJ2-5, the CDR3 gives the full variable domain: KAGVTQTPRYLIKTRGQQVTLSCSPISGHRSVSWYQQTPGQGLQFLFEYFSETQRNKGNFPGRFSGRQFSNSRSEMNVSTLELGDSALYLCASTEQPGQETQYFGPGTRLLVL.